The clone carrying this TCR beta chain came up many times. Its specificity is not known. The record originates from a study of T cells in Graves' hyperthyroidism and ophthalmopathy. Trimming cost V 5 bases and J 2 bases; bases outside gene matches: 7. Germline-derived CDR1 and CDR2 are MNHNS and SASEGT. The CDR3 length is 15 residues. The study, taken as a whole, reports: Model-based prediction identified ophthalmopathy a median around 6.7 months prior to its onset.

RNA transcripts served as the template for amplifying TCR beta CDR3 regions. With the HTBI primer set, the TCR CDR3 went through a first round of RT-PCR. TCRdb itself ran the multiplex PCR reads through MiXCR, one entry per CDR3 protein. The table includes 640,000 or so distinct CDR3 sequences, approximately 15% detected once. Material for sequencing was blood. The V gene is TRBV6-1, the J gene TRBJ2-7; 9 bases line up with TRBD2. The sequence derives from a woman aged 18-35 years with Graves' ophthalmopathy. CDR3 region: CASSLLPSGTYEQYF. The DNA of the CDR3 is TGTGCCAGCAGTTTACTCCCTAGCGGGACCTACGAGCAGTACTTC.